The rows below give T cell receptor beta chains drawn from one sample of a study of shared clonotypes between healthy human individuals. Only in-frame clones appear in the TCRdb table, and some are missing; sequencing was by immunoSEQ multiplex PCR. The table includes about 1 million clones, more than 65% detected once. The sample taken for sequencing was memory CD4+ T cells sorted from blood. The receptors shown here come from a man aged 18-30 years in good health. CDR3s include the opening cysteine and the closing phenylalanine or tryptophan. D genes are given only for firm matches. Size is stated for part of the rows, as once, few or many counts, or as a class when the clone is expanded.

v_call: TRBV7-8; d_call: .; j_call: TRBJ2-5; clone_size: .; cdr3_nt: TGTGCCAGCAAGCTTAGTAGGGCGGGGGAGACCCAGTACTTC; cdr3_aa: CASKLSRAGETQYF
v_call: TRBV27; d_call: TRBD1; j_call: TRBJ1-1; clone_size: once; cdr3_nt: TGTGCCAGCAGTGCTCACAGGGGATTGAACACTGAAGCTTTCTTT; cdr3_aa: CASSAHRGLNTEAFF
v_call: TRBV5-4; d_call: .; j_call: TRBJ1-4; clone_size: .; cdr3_nt: TGTGCCAGCAGCTTGGGAGGGGAAAAACTGTTTTTT; cdr3_aa: CASSLGGEKLFF
v_call: TRBV7-2; d_call: .; j_call: TRBJ1-1; clone_size: .; cdr3_nt: TGTGCCAGCAGCCTAGCAGGGGCACTGAACACTGAAGCTTTCTTT; cdr3_aa: CASSLAGALNTEAFF
v_call: TRBV30; d_call: .; j_call: TRBJ2-2; clone_size: .; cdr3_nt: TGTGCCTGGAGCCCCTTCGGGGAGCTGTTTTTT; cdr3_aa: CAWSPFGELFF
v_call: TRBV11-2; d_call: TRBD2; j_call: TRBJ2-2; clone_size: .; cdr3_nt: TGTGCCAGCAGCGCGGGAGGGAACACCGGGGAGCTGTTTTTT; cdr3_aa: CASSAGGNTGELFF
v_call: TRBV25-1; d_call: .; j_call: TRBJ2-1; clone_size: many; cdr3_nt: TGTGCCAGCAGTCGCATCAGCTCTGGCTCCTACAATGAGCAGTTCTTC; cdr3_aa: CASSRISSGSYNEQFF
v_call: TRBV18; d_call: TRBD1; j_call: TRBJ2-3; clone_size: once; cdr3_nt: TGTGCCAGCACCCGGGACAGGGAGTCCGATACGCAGTATTTT; cdr3_aa: CASTRDRESDTQYF
v_call: TRBV2; d_call: .; j_call: TRBJ1-2; clone_size: .; cdr3_nt: TGTGCCAGCAGTGAAGCGACGGAGGGTTTGAGGGGCTACACCTTC; cdr3_aa: CASSEATEGLRGYTF
v_call: TRBV30; d_call: .; j_call: TRBJ1-4; clone_size: .; cdr3_nt: TGTGCCTGGAGTGGGGAAAAACTGTTTTTT; cdr3_aa: CAWSGEKLFF
v_call: TRBV5-1; d_call: TRBD2; j_call: TRBJ2-1; clone_size: once; cdr3_nt: TGCGCCAGCAGCGCCTTTTCTCTAGCGGGAGGGGGAAATGAGCAGTTCTTC; cdr3_aa: CASSAFSLAGGGNEQFF
v_call: TRBV30; d_call: .; j_call: TRBJ2-5; clone_size: .; cdr3_nt: TGTGCCTGGAGTGGGGCTCGACAAGAGACCCAGTACTTC; cdr3_aa: CAWSGARQETQYF
v_call: TRBV20-1; d_call: .; j_call: TRBJ1-1; clone_size: .; cdr3_nt: TGCAGTGCTAGAGATCTCACTGAAGCTTTCTTT; cdr3_aa: CSARDLTEAFF
v_call: TRBV30; d_call: .; j_call: TRBJ2-3; clone_size: .; cdr3_nt: TGTGCCTGGAGTGGAGACAGAGAGAGCACAGATACGCAGTATTTT; cdr3_aa: CAWSGDRESTDTQYF
v_call: TRBV4-2; d_call: .; j_call: TRBJ2-7; clone_size: .; cdr3_nt: TGTGCCAGCAGCCAAGAGGCCGGTGGAATCGGGTGGGGCGAGCAGTACTTC; cdr3_aa: CASSQEAGGIGWGEQYF
v_call: TRBV7-2; d_call: .; j_call: TRBJ2-5; clone_size: .; cdr3_nt: TGTGCCAGCAGCTTATTCCCTCAAGAGACCCAGTACTTC; cdr3_aa: CASSLFPQETQYF
v_call: TRBV7-3; d_call: .; j_call: TRBJ2-5; clone_size: .; cdr3_nt: TGTGCCAGCAGCTCCACAGTACAAGAGACCCAGTACTTC; cdr3_aa: CASSSTVQETQYF
v_call: TRBV5-4; d_call: TRBD2; j_call: TRBJ2-3; clone_size: .; cdr3_nt: TGTGCCAGCAGCTGGGGACTAGCGGGGGGCGGAGATACGCAGTATTTT; cdr3_aa: CASSWGLAGGGDTQYF
v_call: TRBV9; d_call: .; j_call: TRBJ1-4; clone_size: .; cdr3_nt: TGTGCCAGCAGCGTAGGAGTGGGGGGCCCCGCAACTAATGAAAAACTGTTTTTT; cdr3_aa: CASSVGVGGPATNEKLFF
v_call: TRBV5-1; d_call: TRBD1; j_call: TRBJ1-2; clone_size: .; cdr3_nt: TGCGCCAGCAGCGAGGGACAGGGCGGATCTGGCTACACCTTC; cdr3_aa: CASSEGQGGSGYTF
v_call: TRBV30; d_call: .; j_call: TRBJ2-6; clone_size: .; cdr3_nt: TGTGCCTGGAGTGTGCCCGGACCCCGCTCTGGGGCCAACGTCCTGACTTTC; cdr3_aa: CAWSVPGPRSGANVLTF
v_call: TRBV6-6; d_call: .; j_call: TRBJ2-7; clone_size: once; cdr3_nt: TGTGCCAGCAGTTACGCCAAATTCCACGAGCAGTACTTC; cdr3_aa: CASSYAKFHEQYF
v_call: TRBV20-1; d_call: .; j_call: TRBJ2-5; clone_size: .; cdr3_nt: TGCAGTGCTGGAGAGACCCAGTACTTC; cdr3_aa: CSAGETQYF
v_call: TRBV6-5; d_call: .; j_call: TRBJ2-7; clone_size: .; cdr3_nt: TGTGCCAGCAGTTACTCTCCCACCTACGAGCAGTACTTC; cdr3_aa: CASSYSPTYEQYF
v_call: TRBV7-8; d_call: TRBD1; j_call: TRBJ1-3; clone_size: few; cdr3_nt: TGTGCCAGCAGCACCCTGCCGGGACAGGGGACGGGAAACACCATATATTTT; cdr3_aa: CASSTLPGQGTGNTIYF
v_call: TRBV28; d_call: .; j_call: TRBJ1-1; clone_size: few; cdr3_nt: TGTGCCAGCAGTTTATCTGGCGGGATGAACACTGAAGCTTTCTTT; cdr3_aa: CASSLSGGMNTEAFF
v_call: TRBV5-1; d_call: TRBD1; j_call: TRBJ1-6; clone_size: .; cdr3_nt: TGCGCCAGCAGCTGGGGACAGGGTGGTAATTTACCCCTCCACTTT; cdr3_aa: CASSWGQGGNLPLHF
v_call: TRBV7-2; d_call: .; j_call: TRBJ2-7; clone_size: .; cdr3_nt: TGTGCCAGCAGCCTGGGTACAGCAAACTACGAGCAGTACTTC; cdr3_aa: CASSLGTANYEQYF
v_call: TRBV6-4; d_call: TRBD1; j_call: TRBJ1-2; clone_size: few; cdr3_nt: TGTGCCAGCAGTGAAGGACAGGGGTATGGCTACACCTTC; cdr3_aa: CASSEGQGYGYTF
v_call: TRBV6-1; d_call: .; j_call: TRBJ2-3; clone_size: .; cdr3_nt: TGTGCCGGTCGGATGACCAGTGTTGATACGCAGTATTTT; cdr3_aa: CAGRMTSVDTQYF
v_call: TRBV11-1; d_call: .; j_call: TRBJ1-1; clone_size: .; cdr3_nt: TGTGCCAGCAGTCGGACCGGGACGACGTCGTCTGAAGCTTTCTTT; cdr3_aa: CASSRTGTTSSEAFF
v_call: TRBV7-9; d_call: .; j_call: TRBJ2-1; clone_size: .; cdr3_nt: TGTGCCAGCAGCTTTGTCCTAGCGCCGTACAATGAGCAGTTCTTC; cdr3_aa: CASSFVLAPYNEQFF
v_call: TRBV20-1; d_call: .; j_call: TRBJ2-3; clone_size: .; cdr3_nt: TGCAGTGCCCCAGGCAATACGCAGTATTTT; cdr3_aa: CSAPGNTQYF
v_call: TRBV7-2; d_call: .; j_call: TRBJ2-3; clone_size: once; cdr3_nt: TGTGCCAGCAGCCGTTCTTTCACAGATACGCAGTATTTT; cdr3_aa: CASSRSFTDTQYF
v_call: TRBV14; d_call: TRBD1; j_call: TRBJ1-1; clone_size: few; cdr3_nt: TGTGCCAGCAGCTATTCCTATGACAGGGATGCTTTCTTT; cdr3_aa: CASSYSYDRDAFF
v_call: TRBV7-2; d_call: TRBD2; j_call: TRBJ2-7; clone_size: .; cdr3_nt: TGTGCCAGCAGCTTAGAGCCTAGCGGGGGCTACGAGCAGTACTTC; cdr3_aa: CASSLEPSGGYEQYF
v_call: TRBV6-5; d_call: .; j_call: TRBJ1-5; clone_size: few; cdr3_nt: TGTGCCAGCAGTTTGGTAGGCAATCAGCCCCAGCATTTT; cdr3_aa: CASSLVGNQPQHF
v_call: TRBV5-4; d_call: .; j_call: TRBJ1-2; clone_size: .; cdr3_nt: TGTGCCAGCAGCTTGGCGGGCGATCACTATGGCTACACCTTC; cdr3_aa: CASSLAGDHYGYTF
v_call: TRBV10-3; d_call: .; j_call: TRBJ2-7; clone_size: few; cdr3_nt: TGTGCCATCAGTGAAAGGGCGGACTCCTACGAGCAGTACTTC; cdr3_aa: CAISERADSYEQYF
v_call: TRBV7-2; d_call: .; j_call: TRBJ2-7; clone_size: .; cdr3_nt: TGTGCCAGCAGCTCCTCGTGGGGAGACGAGCAGTACTTC; cdr3_aa: CASSSSWGDEQYF
v_call: TRBV6-5; d_call: .; j_call: TRBJ1-2; clone_size: .; cdr3_nt: TGTGCCAGCAGAGACACGGTCGGGGGCTACACCTTC; cdr3_aa: CASRDTVGGYTF
v_call: TRBV10-3; d_call: TRBD1; j_call: TRBJ2-7; clone_size: .; cdr3_nt: TGTGCCATCGGAGTACAGGGGGCGAGCTCCTACGAGCAGTACTTC; cdr3_aa: CAIGVQGASSYEQYF
v_call: TRBV5-1; d_call: .; j_call: TRBJ2-1; clone_size: .; cdr3_nt: TGCGCCAGCAGCGTCGACACGAACAATGAGCAGTTCTTC; cdr3_aa: CASSVDTNNEQFF
v_call: TRBV29-1; d_call: .; j_call: TRBJ1-2; clone_size: few; cdr3_nt: TGCAGCGTTGAAGGAGGGGCTTGGGGCTATGGCTACACCTTC; cdr3_aa: CSVEGGAWGYGYTF
v_call: TRBV30; d_call: .; j_call: TRBJ1-1; clone_size: .; cdr3_nt: TGTGCCTGGAGCGGGGGGGAAAACACTGAAGCTTTCTTT; cdr3_aa: CAWSGGENTEAFF
v_call: TRBV5-6; d_call: TRBD1; j_call: TRBJ2-7; clone_size: .; cdr3_nt: TGTGCCAGCAGCACCCAACAGGGGGCGGGGGAGCAGTACTTC; cdr3_aa: CASSTQQGAGEQYF
v_call: TRBV30; d_call: .; j_call: TRBJ1-6; clone_size: .; cdr3_nt: TGTGCCTGGCAAACGACGGGGCGCGGTTCACCCCTCCACTTT; cdr3_aa: CAWQTTGRGSPLHF
v_call: TRBV29-1; d_call: TRBD1; j_call: TRBJ1-1; clone_size: .; cdr3_nt: TGCAGCGTTTGGACAGGGTTGAACACTGAAGCTTTCTTT; cdr3_aa: CSVWTGLNTEAFF
v_call: TRBV6-5; d_call: .; j_call: TRBJ2-7; clone_size: .; cdr3_nt: TGTGCCAGCAGCGTGTCGGTGGAGGGGACCTACGAGCAGTACTTC; cdr3_aa: CASSVSVEGTYEQYF
v_call: TRBV19; d_call: TRBD1; j_call: TRBJ2-1; clone_size: .; cdr3_nt: TGTGCCAGTAGTGATCTCGGGACAGGGAGACCTGGGGAGCAGTTCTTC; cdr3_aa: CASSDLGTGRPGEQFF
v_call: TRBV7-2; d_call: .; j_call: TRBJ2-3; clone_size: once; cdr3_nt: TGTGCCAGCAGCTCGTCGGAAAAGACAGATACGCAGTATTTT; cdr3_aa: CASSSSEKTDTQYF